A selection of T cell receptor beta chains follows, all from one sample in a study of blood T cell repertoires in COVID-19. Sequenced by immunoSEQ multiplex PCR; TCRdb stores in-frame clones only, minus some. The sample contains approximately 240,000 clones, around four fifths of which appear only once. Sample: peripheral blood. These receptors originate from a woman aged 55 to 70 who had recovered from COVID-19. CDR3s include the opening cysteine and the closing phenylalanine or tryptophan. Each record gives: clone size, J gene, D gene, CDR3 length, V gene, CDR3 protein, CDR3 DNA. A D gene is named only where the DNA matches it firmly. The size field is filled for only some rows; it gives once, few, many or a size class.

abundance: NA; j_gene: TRBJ2-1; d_gene: TRBD1; len: 14; v_gene: TRBV2; CDR3aa: CASQRTGVGDEQFF; CDR3nt: TGTGCCAGCCAGAGAACAGGGGTAGGGGATGAGCAGTTCTTC
abundance: NA; j_gene: TRBJ2-1; d_gene: TRBD2; len: 15; v_gene: TRBV7-7; CDR3aa: CASSLSSGGYNEQFF; CDR3nt: TGTGCTAGCAGCTTATCTAGCGGGGGATACAATGAGCAGTTCTTC
abundance: NA; j_gene: TRBJ1-3; d_gene: NA; len: 16; v_gene: TRBV5-1; CDR3aa: CASSLAAGRSGNTIYF; CDR3nt: TGCGCCAGCAGCTTGGCAGCAGGCCGGTCTGGAAACACCATATATTTT
abundance: NA; j_gene: TRBJ2-6; d_gene: NA; len: 20; v_gene: TRBV21-1; CDR3aa: CASISPFTGTYCSGANVLTF; CDR3nt: TGTGCCAGCATCTCCCCCTTTACCGGGACATACTGCTCTGGGGCCAACGTCCTGACTTTC
abundance: few; j_gene: TRBJ1-2; d_gene: NA; len: 14; v_gene: TRBV6-5; CDR3aa: CAATDPFGDYGYTF; CDR3nt: TGTGCCGCTACAGACCCTTTCGGGGACTATGGCTACACCTTC
abundance: once; j_gene: TRBJ2-7; d_gene: NA; len: 12; v_gene: TRBV6-5; CDR3aa: CASSGDFYEQYF; CDR3nt: TGTGCCAGCAGCGGGGATTTCTACGAGCAGTACTTC
abundance: few; j_gene: TRBJ1-1; d_gene: TRBD1; len: 15; v_gene: TRBV9; CDR3aa: CASSALQGAHTEAFF; CDR3nt: TGTGCCAGCAGCGCCCTACAGGGGGCGCACACTGAAGCTTTCTTT
abundance: few; j_gene: TRBJ1-1; d_gene: NA; len: 13; v_gene: TRBV6-5; CDR3aa: CASSYSAETEAFF; CDR3nt: TGTGCCAGCAGTTACTCCGCGGAAACTGAAGCTTTCTTT
abundance: once; j_gene: TRBJ1-4; d_gene: NA; len: 14; v_gene: TRBV3-1/TRBV3-2; CDR3aa: CASSLQGSEEKLFF; CDR3nt: TGTGCCAGCAGCCTACAGGGCTCTGAGGAAAAACTGTTTTTT
abundance: NA; j_gene: TRBJ2-5; d_gene: TRBD1; len: 17; v_gene: TRBV2; CDR3aa: CASSDPADRGPQETQYF; CDR3nt: TGTGCCAGCAGTGACCCCGCGGACAGGGGGCCTCAAGAGACCCAGTACTTC
abundance: NA; j_gene: TRBJ2-1; d_gene: NA; len: 14; v_gene: TRBV5-4; CDR3aa: CASSVFSRDNEQFF; CDR3nt: TGTGCCAGCAGCGTTTTTAGCAGGGACAATGAGCAGTTCTTC
abundance: NA; j_gene: TRBJ2-5; d_gene: NA; len: 12; v_gene: TRBV12-3/TRBV12-4; CDR3aa: CASSSGEETQYF; CDR3nt: TGTGCCAGCAGTTCAGGGGAAGAGACCCAGTACTTC
abundance: once; j_gene: TRBJ2-7; d_gene: TRBD2; len: 14; v_gene: TRBV7-6; CDR3aa: CASSRLAGESEQYF; CDR3nt: TGTGCCAGCAGCCGACTAGCGGGGGAGAGCGAGCAGTACTTC
abundance: NA; j_gene: TRBJ1-2; d_gene: NA; len: 15; v_gene: TRBV2; CDR3aa: CASRVGAQPNYGYTF; CDR3nt: TGTGCCAGCAGAGTTGGGGCACAGCCGAACTATGGCTACACCTTC
abundance: NA; j_gene: TRBJ2-3; d_gene: TRBD2; len: 16; v_gene: TRBV11-2; CDR3aa: CASSSLAGGVTDTQYF; CDR3nt: TGTGCCAGCAGCTCCTTAGCGGGGGGCGTCACAGATACGCAGTATTTT
abundance: NA; j_gene: TRBJ1-2; d_gene: TRBD1; len: 17; v_gene: TRBV7-6; CDR3aa: CASSLGTRQGANYGYTF; CDR3nt: TGTGCCAGCAGCTTAGGTACCCGACAGGGGGCAAACTATGGCTACACCTTC
abundance: NA; j_gene: TRBJ1-1; d_gene: NA; len: 13; v_gene: TRBV2; CDR3aa: CASSDFRVSEAFF; CDR3nt: TGTGCCAGCAGTGACTTCCGGGTCTCTGAAGCTTTCTTT
abundance: NA; j_gene: TRBJ2-5; d_gene: NA; len: 15; v_gene: TRBV9; CDR3aa: CASSVGTQGSETQYF; CDR3nt: TGTGCCAGCAGCGTAGGTACCCAGGGCTCAGAGACCCAGTACTTC
abundance: NA; j_gene: TRBJ2-1; d_gene: TRBD2; len: 15; v_gene: TRBV19; CDR3aa: CASSPTSGGQNEQFF; CDR3nt: TGTGCCAGTAGTCCTACTAGCGGGGGGCAGAATGAGCAGTTCTTC
abundance: NA; j_gene: TRBJ1-6; d_gene: NA; len: 16; v_gene: TRBV19; CDR3aa: CASSPGVSGDNSPLHF; CDR3nt: TGTGCCAGTAGCCCGGGTGTCAGCGGCGATAATTCACCCCTCCACTTT
abundance: NA; j_gene: TRBJ1-6; d_gene: NA; len: 14; v_gene: TRBV29-1; CDR3aa: CSVAVGQKDSPLHF; CDR3nt: TGCAGCGTGGCCGTTGGCCAGAAAGATTCACCCCTCCACTTT
abundance: NA; j_gene: TRBJ2-3; d_gene: NA; len: 14; v_gene: TRBV11-2; CDR3aa: CASSRGLARGTQYF; CDR3nt: TGTGCCAGCAGCAGGGGACTTGCGCGAGGCACGCAGTATTTT
abundance: NA; j_gene: TRBJ2-1; d_gene: TRBD2; len: 18; v_gene: TRBV19; CDR3aa: CASSRLAGGHSSYNEQFF; CDR3nt: TGTGCCAGTAGTAGGCTAGCGGGGGGTCACAGCTCCTACAATGAGCAGTTCTTC
abundance: NA; j_gene: TRBJ2-5; d_gene: NA; len: 16; v_gene: TRBV7-8; CDR3aa: CASSHTTGLIQETQYF; CDR3nt: TGTGCCAGCAGCCATACCACGGGACTGATCCAAGAGACCCAGTACTTC
abundance: NA; j_gene: TRBJ2-3; d_gene: TRBD2; len: 15; v_gene: TRBV2; CDR3aa: CASSRLAGPTDTQYF; CDR3nt: TGTGCCAGCAGTCGACTAGCGGGGCCCACAGATACGCAGTATTTT
abundance: few; j_gene: TRBJ2-2; d_gene: NA; len: 13; v_gene: TRBV7-8; CDR3aa: CASSLPSYRELFF; CDR3nt: TGTGCCAGCAGCTTACCATCTTACAGGGAGCTGTTTTTT
abundance: NA; j_gene: TRBJ2-7; d_gene: NA; len: 11; v_gene: TRBV10-3; CDR3aa: CAISERYEQYF; CDR3nt: TGTGCCATCAGTGAGCGGTACGAGCAGTACTTC
abundance: NA; j_gene: TRBJ2-1; d_gene: TRBD2; len: 16; v_gene: TRBV7-2; CDR3aa: CASSLVSGLAGNEQFF; CDR3nt: TGTGCCAGCAGCTTAGTGTCCGGACTAGCGGGTAATGAGCAGTTCTTC
abundance: NA; j_gene: TRBJ1-4; d_gene: NA; len: 14; v_gene: TRBV6-1; CDR3aa: CASSEREMYEKLFF; CDR3nt: TGTGCCAGCAGTGAAAGAGAAATGTACGAAAAACTGTTTTTT
abundance: NA; j_gene: TRBJ2-6; d_gene: NA; len: 18; v_gene: TRBV5-1; CDR3aa: CASSSQGFGMSGANVLTF; CDR3nt: TGCGCCAGCAGCTCCCAGGGATTTGGGATGTCTGGGGCCAACGTCCTGACTTTC
abundance: NA; j_gene: TRBJ2-3; d_gene: TRBD2; len: 17; v_gene: TRBV7-2; CDR3aa: CASSPRLAASSTDTQYF; CDR3nt: TGTGCCAGCAGCCCCCGACTAGCGGCTTCTAGCACAGATACGCAGTATTTT
abundance: NA; j_gene: TRBJ2-2; d_gene: TRBD1; len: 16; v_gene: TRBV18; CDR3aa: CASSPTGQRNTGELFF; CDR3nt: TGTGCCAGCTCACCCACGGGACAGAGAAACACCGGGGAGCTGTTTTTT
abundance: NA; j_gene: TRBJ1-6; d_gene: NA; len: 14; v_gene: TRBV19; CDR3aa: CASTGSSYNSPLHF; CDR3nt: TGTGCCAGTACGGGGAGCTCCTATAATTCACCCCTCCACTTT
abundance: NA; j_gene: TRBJ1-1; d_gene: TRBD1; len: 14; v_gene: TRBV7-2; CDR3aa: CASSFGGGGLEGAF; CDR3nt: TGTGCCAGCAGCTTTGGTGGTGGGGGACTCGAGGGGGCATTT
abundance: NA; j_gene: TRBJ1-2; d_gene: NA; len: 15; v_gene: TRBV15; CDR3aa: CATSTGGRGHYGYTF; CDR3nt: TGTGCCACCAGCACCGGGGGGCGAGGCCACTATGGCTACACCTTC
abundance: NA; j_gene: TRBJ1-2; d_gene: NA; len: 12; v_gene: TRBV2; CDR3aa: CASSDYSYGYTF; CDR3nt: TGTGCCAGCAGTGATTATTCCTATGGCTACACCTTC
abundance: NA; j_gene: TRBJ1-2; d_gene: NA; len: 13; v_gene: TRBV4-2; CDR3aa: CASSQSEVGGYTF; CDR3nt: TGTGCCAGCAGCCAGTCGGAGGTGGGAGGCTACACCTTC
abundance: NA; j_gene: TRBJ2-7; d_gene: TRBD1; len: 16; v_gene: TRBV9; CDR3aa: CASSGGPTAGGNEQYF; CDR3nt: TGTGCCAGCAGCGGAGGCCCCACGGCAGGGGGCAACGAGCAGTACTTC
abundance: once; j_gene: TRBJ1-6; d_gene: NA; len: 14; v_gene: TRBV3-1/TRBV3-2; CDR3aa: CASSPGGGASPLHF; CDR3nt: TGTGCCAGCAGCCCCGGGGGGGGCGCGTCACCCCTCCACTTT
abundance: NA; j_gene: TRBJ2-5; d_gene: TRBD2; len: 16; v_gene: TRBV2; CDR3aa: CASSLGLAGGGETQYF; CDR3nt: TGTGCCAGCAGTTTGGGGCTAGCGGGGGGAGGAGAGACCCAGTACTTC
abundance: NA; j_gene: TRBJ2-3; d_gene: NA; len: 14; v_gene: TRBV3-1/TRBV3-2; CDR3aa: CASCGLPSTDTQYF; CDR3nt: TGTGCCAGCTGTGGACTACCTAGCACAGATACGCAGTATTTT
abundance: once; j_gene: TRBJ1-2; d_gene: NA; len: 14; v_gene: TRBV2; CDR3aa: CASRVITGTYGYTF; CDR3nt: TGTGCCAGCAGAGTGATTACAGGGACATATGGCTACACCTTC
abundance: NA; j_gene: TRBJ1-5; d_gene: NA; len: 15; v_gene: TRBV9; CDR3aa: CASSVGLTRDQPQHF; CDR3nt: TGTGCCAGCAGCGTTGGACTAACAAGAGATCAGCCCCAGCATTTT
abundance: NA; j_gene: TRBJ1-6; d_gene: NA; len: 13; v_gene: TRBV29-1; CDR3aa: CSASVGTNSPLHF; CDR3nt: TGCAGCGCCTCAGTTGGTACAAATTCACCCCTCCACTTT
abundance: NA; j_gene: TRBJ2-1; d_gene: NA; len: 15; v_gene: TRBV27; CDR3aa: CASSLSVIGRNEQFF; CDR3nt: TGTGCCAGCAGTTTAAGCGTCATTGGCCGCAATGAGCAGTTCTTC
abundance: NA; j_gene: TRBJ1-1; d_gene: NA; len: 14; v_gene: TRBV5-6; CDR3aa: CASSFWTLNTEAFF; CDR3nt: TGTGCCAGCAGCTTTTGGACATTGAACACTGAAGCTTTCTTT
abundance: once; j_gene: TRBJ2-3; d_gene: TRBD1; len: 14; v_gene: TRBV19; CDR3aa: CATLDRVTTDTQYF; CDR3nt: TGTGCCACTCTGGACAGGGTCACCACAGATACGCAGTATTTT
abundance: NA; j_gene: TRBJ2-5; d_gene: TRBD2; len: 15; v_gene: TRBV10-3; CDR3aa: CAISDPSGGQETQYF; CDR3nt: TGTGCCATCAGTGACCCTAGCGGGGGCCAAGAGACCCAGTACTTC
abundance: NA; j_gene: TRBJ1-5; d_gene: TRBD1; len: 15; v_gene: TRBV2; CDR3aa: CASSTQGASNQPQHF; CDR3nt: TGTGCCAGCAGTACACAGGGGGCGAGCAATCAGCCCCAGCATTTT
abundance: NA; j_gene: TRBJ2-5; d_gene: NA; len: 10; v_gene: TRBV27; CDR3aa: CASSLCRGYF; CDR3nt: TGTGCCAGCAGTCTTTGCCGAGGGTACTTC
abundance: NA; j_gene: TRBJ2-3; d_gene: TRBD2; len: 15; v_gene: TRBV5-1; CDR3aa: CASSLLAGGQDTQYF; CDR3nt: TGCGCCAGCAGCTTGTTAGCGGGGGGGCAAGATACGCAGTATTTT
abundance: NA; j_gene: TRBJ1-1; d_gene: NA; len: 13; v_gene: TRBV25-1; CDR3aa: CAQRWDMNTEAFF; CDR3nt: TGTGCCCAGCGGTGGGACATGAACACTGAAGCTTTCTTT
abundance: NA; j_gene: TRBJ1-6; d_gene: NA; len: 13; v_gene: TRBV6-4; CDR3aa: CASSSRLYSPLHF; CDR3nt: TGTGCCAGCAGTTCCCGTCTTTATTCACCCCTCCACTTT
abundance: NA; j_gene: TRBJ2-5; d_gene: NA; len: 13; v_gene: TRBV3-1/TRBV3-2; CDR3aa: CASSQAGRETQYF; CDR3nt: TGTGCCAGCAGCCAAGCTGGGCGAGAGACCCAGTACTTC
abundance: NA; j_gene: TRBJ1-2; d_gene: NA; len: 13; v_gene: TRBV12-3/TRBV12-4; CDR3aa: CASSLQGNYGYTF; CDR3nt: TGTGCCAGCAGTTTACAGGGAAACTATGGCTACACCTTC
abundance: NA; j_gene: TRBJ1-1; d_gene: TRBD1; len: 16; v_gene: TRBV5-1; CDR3aa: CASLLMTGALNTEAFF; CDR3nt: TGCGCCAGCCTTTTAATGACAGGGGCCCTGAACACTGAAGCTTTCTTT
abundance: NA; j_gene: TRBJ2-3; d_gene: NA; len: 14; v_gene: TRBV5-1; CDR3aa: CASSPGVGADTQYF; CDR3nt: TGCGCCAGCAGCCCCGGGGTAGGAGCAGATACGCAGTATTTT
abundance: NA; j_gene: TRBJ2-5; d_gene: TRBD2; len: 16; v_gene: TRBV19; CDR3aa: CASSTISSGLQETQYF; CDR3nt: TGTGCCAGTAGTACCATCTCTAGCGGGCTCCAAGAGACCCAGTACTTC
abundance: NA; j_gene: TRBJ2-7; d_gene: TRBD2; len: 15; v_gene: TRBV5-5; CDR3aa: CASSKLAGVTYEQYF; CDR3nt: TGTGCCAGCAGCAAGTTAGCGGGGGTAACCTACGAGCAGTACTTC
abundance: NA; j_gene: TRBJ1-4; d_gene: TRBD1; len: 14; v_gene: TRBV6-4; CDR3aa: CASSGGQGFEKLFF; CDR3nt: TGTGCCAGCAGCGGCGGACAGGGGTTTGAAAAACTGTTTTTT